The sequence of this T cell receptor (beta chain) was determined in a study of STAT5B mutations in CD4+ large granular lymphocyte leukemia. In the study overall: Healthy donors showed HLA-associated enrichment of the CDR3 'QG' motif.

Notes on this clone: What it binds is unknown.

V lost 1 base to trimming and J lost 4 bases, with 14 bases between them. In germline, CDR1 is LGHNA, CDR2 YNFKEQ. The CDR3 length is 16 residues. Points from the study as a whole: 25% of private leukemic clonotypes occurred rarely in other patients' non-leukemic repertoires. Top patient clones used TRBV06 genes more often: 8/27 versus 2/35 in controls.

Original processing notes: Lowest detectable productive clonotype frequency was 2.59 x 10-5. Assay: immunoSEQ multiplex PCR; the TCRdb copy retains only in-frame clones and omits some. V and J calls and clone size follow that table, whereas D and trimming were derived from the DNA. Of about 30,000 clones in the sample, 65% to 75% are singletons; the top ten hold 3.1%. The sample taken for sequencing was CD4+ T cells from blood buffy coats. This rearrangement joins TRBV4-2 to TRBJ1-5, with a weak D call TRBD1 (5 bases). The origin of this receptor is a human donor in good health. The CDR3 is CASSQVAGGSNQPQHF. CDR3 DNA sequence: TGTGCCAGCAGCCAAGTTGCGGGGGGTTCGAATCAGCCCCAGCATTTT.